Below are 19 T cell receptor beta chains sequenced from a single sample in a study of T cells in Graves' hyperthyroidism and ophthalmopathy. Amplified TCR beta CDR3 regions derived from RNA transcripts. RT-PCR in the first round (using the HTBI primer set) targeted the TCR CDR3. TCRdb reprocessed the multiplex PCR reads with MiXCR, giving one entry per CDR3 protein. The data hold 240,000 or so distinct CDR3 sequences, with around 17% observed a single time. The sequenced sample was blood. The receptors stem from a young woman with Graves' ophthalmopathy.

This clonotype showed up many times. The genes are TRBV27 and TRBJ2-2; D gene uncertain. Trimming stripped 5 bases from V and 2 bases from J, with 9 bases between. This CDR3 is 14 amino acids long. Germline V lookup: CDR1 MNHEY, CDR2 SMNVEV (reference sequence). This CDR3 is CASSRIINTGELFF. CDR3 sequence (DNA): TGTGCCAGCAGTCGGATAATTAACACCGGGGAGCTGTTTTTT.

This clonotype showed up many times. The genes are TRBV13 and TRBJ2-3; possibly TRBD1 or TRBD2 for D (5 bases each). Germline V gives CDR1 PRHDT, CDR2 FYEKMQ (reference sequence). Trimming removed 4 bases from V and 10 bases from J, with 15 bases in between. This CDR3 contains 13 residues. The CDR3: CASSWGNRGAQYF. DNA for the CDR3: TGTGCCAGCAGCTGGGGGAATCGAGGCGCGCAGTATTTT.

This clonotype has ten or more counts. DNA of the CDR3: TGTGCCAGCAGTTTAATGCAGGCGAACTATGGCTACACCTTC. Translation: CASSLMQANYGYTF. The rearrangement joins TRBV12-3 or TRBV12-4 to TRBJ1-2; D gene uncertain. CDR3 size: 14 residues. V lost 2 bases and J 2 bases, leaving 9 bases between the germline ends.

This clonotype came up a few times. The chain uses TRBV12-3 or TRBV12-4 and TRBJ1-1, with D maybe TRBD1 (5 bases). The V end lost 5 bases, the J end lost 0 bases, and 13 bases lay between the germline ends. This CDR3 region has 15 residues. The CDR3 sequence is CASSPSGTVNTEAFF. CDR3 DNA sequence: TGTGCCAGCAGTCCGTCCGGGACGGTGAACACTGAAGCTTTCTTT.

This clonotype was counted at least ten times. DNA for the CDR3: TGTGCCAGCAGTCCCCCGGGGAGCGGCACAGATACGCAGTATTTT. It codes for CASSPPGSGTDTQYF. The rearrangement uses TRBV27 and TRBJ2-3, with D maybe TRBD2 (5 bases). The V and J ends lost 5 bases and 1 base respectively, with 13 bases between them. This CDR3 is built from 15 residues. The V gene's germline CDR1 is MNHEY and CDR2 SMNVEV (reference sequence).

V gene TRBV11-2 combines with J gene TRBJ2-2; TRBD1 agrees at 9 bases. Per the germline V gene, CDR1 is SGHAT and CDR2 is FQNNGV. The V gene end was trimmed by 5 bases and the J gene end by 7 bases; junction bases not matched to a gene: 5. The length of the CDR3 is 14 residues. CDR3 sequence: CASSMDRGGGELFF. The CDR3 DNA reads as TGTGCCAGCAGCATGGACAGGGGCGGCGGGGAGCTGTTTTTT.

This clonotype has at least ten counts. V and J are TRBV7-9 and TRBJ2-7, with D possibly matching TRBD1 (6 bases). Germline V gene sequence: CDR1 SEHNR, CDR2 FQNEAQ (reference sequence). V was trimmed by 3 bases and J by 3 bases, leaving 12 bases between them. This CDR3 contains 14 residues. CDR3 sequence: CASSFGTTDYEQYF. The CDR3 coding sequence is TGTGCCAGCAGCTTCGGGACAACGGACTACGAGCAGTACTTC.

The sample holds many counts of this clonotype. The chain combines TRBV7-8 with TRBJ1-2, with TRBD1 matching 10 bases. The CDR3 totals 14 residues. V shed 4 bases, J shed 8 bases, and the junction held 7 bases outside the gene matches. Germline lookup yields CDR1 SGHVS and CDR2 FQNEAQ. The CDR3, as DNA: TGTGCCAGCAGCTCCGTTGGGACAGGGGAAGGCTACACCTTC. Amino acid sequence: CASSSVGTGEGYTF.

The rearrangement uses TRBV7-9 and TRBJ2-5, with TRBD2 identical over 7 bases. Germline loops: CDR1 SEHNR, CDR2 FQNEAQ (reference sequence). The CDR3 sequence is 16 residues long. With 5 bases clipped from V and 2 bases from J, the junction kept 11 bases outside the gene matches. Written as DNA, the CDR3 is TGTGCCAGCAGCCCGAGTTATGGGGGGGGACAAGAGACCCAGTACTTC. This translates into CASSPSYGGGQETQYF.

This clonotype occurred many times. J is TRBJ2-5 and V is TRBV28, with 8 bases lining up with TRBD2. V lost 7 bases, J lost 1 base, and 11 bases stayed unmatched. The CDR3 totals 16 residues. The germline V gene encodes CDR1 MDHEN and CDR2 SYDVKM. The CDR3 spells CASTHGGGSGQETQYF. CDR3 coding DNA: TGTGCCAGCACCCACGGGGGGGGATCGGGCCAAGAGACCCAGTACTTC.

The table lists this clonotype with many counts. DNA of the CDR3: TGCAGCGTTGGTCTAGCCGGGGGTGGGTATGGCTACACCTTC. It is translated as CSVGLAGGGYGYTF. The chain combines TRBV29-1 with TRBJ1-2; tentative D call: TRBD1 (5 bases). The V end was cut by 4 bases, the J end by 5 bases, with 17 bases between. The CDR3 extends over 14 amino acids. Germline V gene lookup returns CDR1 SQVTM and CDR2 ANQGSEA.

This clonotype was seen at least ten times. V and J are TRBV2 and TRBJ2-7; 9 nucleotides align to TRBD2. After removal of 6 bases from V and 0 bases from J, the junction contained 3 bases not matched to a gene. The CDR3 is made up of 14 amino acids. Germline V gives CDR1 SNHLY, CDR2 FYNNEI. The CDR3 sequence: CASREREVSYEQYF. In DNA, the CDR3 is TGTGCCAGCAGAGAGCGGGAGGTCTCCTACGAGCAGTACTTC. Full variable domain (remainder filled in from reference TRBV2 and TRBJ2-7): EPEVTQTPSHQVTQMGQEVILRCVPISNHLYFYWYRQILGQKVEFLVSFYNNEISEKSEIFDDQFSVERPDGSNFTLKIRSTKLEDSAMYFCASREREVSYEQYFGPGTRLTVT.

In this sample, this clonotype turned up many times. The rearrangement joins TRBV9 to TRBJ2-1, with 12 bases matching TRBD1. This CDR3 comprises 15 residues. The junction had 11 bases not matched to a gene; V was cut back by 7 bases and J by 9 bases. In germline, CDR1 is SGDLS, CDR2 YYNGEE. CDR3 nucleotide sequence: TGTGCCAGCGCCACCGGGACAGGGGGCGAAGGTGAGCAGTTCTTC. This codes for CASATGTGGEGEQFF.

This clonotype has a count of ten or more. The rearrangement uses TRBV5-1 and TRBJ2-3, with D perhaps matching TRBD2 (5 bases). Germline V gene sequence: CDR1 SGHRS, CDR2 YFSETQ. Trimming shortened V by 3 bases and J by 2 bases, and 10 bases separated the two germline ends. The CDR3 is 14 residues long. The CDR3 coding sequence is TGCGCCAGCAGCTATGGAGCGGACACAGATACGCAGTATTTT. It is translated as CASSYGADTDTQYF.

This clonotype occurred many times. The V and J genes are TRBV7-8 and TRBJ2-5; 9 bases fit TRBD2. CDR3 length equals 16 residues. Germline V gene lookup returns CDR1 SGHVS and CDR2 FQNEAQ. V shed 3 bases and J 2 bases; nucleotides not matched to a gene: 7. This chain's CDR3 is CASSFPSGDIQETQYF. The CDR3 region has the DNA TGTGCCAGCAGCTTCCCTAGCGGGGATATACAAGAGACCCAGTACTTC.

A word on this clonotype: A much larger clone differs from this one at a single base, so this may be a read error. This rearrangement joins TRBV19 to TRBJ2-1, with TRBD2 matching 10 bases. The V gene end was trimmed by 3 bases and the J gene end by 8 bases; junction bases not matched to a gene: 7. From germline, CDR1 is LNHDA and CDR2 SQIVND (reference sequence). CDR3 length equals 15 residues. The DNA for the CDR3 is TGTGCCAGTAGTATGCTAGCGGGAGTCAACGATGAGCAGTTCTTC. Residues: CASSMLAGVNDEQFF.

This clonotype showed up many times. The chain carries TRBV11-2 and TRBJ1-1, with D possibly matching TRBD1 (5 bases). This CDR3 is built from 15 residues. The V end lost 5 bases, the J end lost 1 base, and 14 bases lay between the germline ends. Germline values: CDR1 SGHAT, CDR2 FQNNGV. The CDR3 sequence: CASSPSSRGNTEAFF. CDR3 in DNA: TGTGCCAGCAGCCCCTCGTCGAGGGGGAACACTGAAGCTTTCTTT.

This clonotype was seen repeatedly, ten times or more. The chain employs TRBV9 and TRBJ1-1; 8 bases are shared with TRBD1. CDR3 size: 15 residues. V shed 4 bases, J shed 0 bases, and the junction held 5 bases outside the gene matches. Germline V gene sequence: CDR1 SGDLS, CDR2 YYNGEE. DNA of the CDR3: TGTGCCAGCAGCTCCCAGGGACAGGTGAACACTGAAGCTTTCTTT. Amino acids: CASSSQGQVNTEAFF.

Ten or more counts support this clonotype. The rearrangement links TRBV28 to TRBJ1-1, with D hard to call. V was cut by 3 bases and J by 4 bases, with 15 bases left in between. Germline V gene lookup returns CDR1 MDHEN and CDR2 SYDVKM. CDR3 length: 15 residues. The CDR3 nucleotides are TGTGCCAGCAGTTTTTATGGAGGGCGGGGCACTGAAGCTTTCTTT. It yields the protein CASSFYGGRGTEAFF.